Each of the 18 T cell receptor beta chains below was sequenced from the same sample in a study of identical twins. TCRdb used MiXCR to reprocess the 5' RACE reads, holding one entry per CDR3 protein. The sample yields about 460,000 distinct CDR3 sequences, 11% to 15% seen once. These sequences were also reported in another study, on yellow fever vaccine responses in identical twins.

The sequenced sample was CD4+ T cells sorted from blood. Receptor source: a woman aged 18-30 years in good health.

There are a few counts of this clonotype. The V and J genes are TRBV6-5 and TRBJ1-6; D is ambiguous. The CDR3 totals 15 residues. V shed 4 bases and J shed 9 bases, with 16 bases lying between them. The V gene's germline CDR1 is MNHEY and CDR2 SVGAGI. The CDR3 here is CASSSAGPLGSPLHF. DNA for the CDR3: TGTGCCAGCAGTTCGGCCGGACCTCTGGGTTCACCCCTCCACTTT.

The chain is built from TRBV2 and TRBJ2-3; no clear D. This CDR3 has 14 amino acids. Trimming removed 6 bases at V and 6 bases at J, with 16 bases between. CDR1 is SNHLY, CDR2 FYNNEI, per germline. The CDR3: CASSRTLSDDTQYF. The CDR3 bases are TGTGCCAGCAGCCGAACCCTGAGCGACGATACGCAGTATTTT.

This clonotype showed up just a few times. The rearrangement links TRBV6-2 or TRBV6-3 to TRBJ2-7; the D gene is possibly TRBD2 (6 bases). The V and J ends lost 6 bases and 3 bases respectively, with 12 bases between them. CDR1 is MNHEY and CDR2 is SVGEGT in the germline V gene. This CDR3 is built from 13 residues. In DNA, the CDR3 is TGTGCCAGCAGAACCGGGGGACTCTACGAGCAGTACTTC. Its translation: CASRTGGLYEQYF.

This clonotype appeared once. This CDR3 reads CASSPYPSGTGGNEQFF. The CDR3 DNA follows: TGTGCCAGCAGCCCATACCCCTCCGGGACAGGGGGCAATGAGCAGTTCTTC. The rearrangement uses TRBV5-5 and TRBJ2-1; 11 positions match TRBD1. The junction had 12 bases not matched to a gene; V was cut back by 4 bases and J by 6 bases. Germline CDR1 reads SGHKS; CDR2 reads YYEKEE (reference sequence). This CDR3 region has 17 residues.

In nucleotides, the CDR3 is TGTGCCACCAGCAGGGAACAGATTAACTATGGCTACACCTTC. Its translation: CATSREQINYGYTF. V gene TRBV15 combines with J gene TRBJ1-2; the D is unclear. V shed 3 bases and J shed 1 base, with 9 bases lying between them. Germline CDR1 is LNHNV and CDR2 is YYDKDF (reference sequence). CDR3 length: 14 amino acids.

In this sample, this clonotype turned up a few times. The gene calls are TRBV29-1 and TRBJ2-2, with a tentative D call TRBD2 (6 bases). Trimming left V 3 bases short and J 6 bases short, with 14 bases between. The CDR3 is 14 amino acids. Germline CDR1 is SQVTM and CDR2 is ANQGSEA. CDR3 bases: TGCAGCGTTGAGGTAGCGGAAGGGTCCGGGGAGCTGTTTTTT. Encoded protein: CSVEVAEGSGELFF.

This clonotype was detected only a few times. The chain recombines TRBV5-1 with TRBJ2-7, with 10 bases aligning to TRBD1. V lost 3 bases and J lost 6; bases outside the gene matches: 3. Germline V gene data show CDR1 as SGHRS and CDR2 as YFSETQ. The CDR3 has 13 amino acids. CDR3 in DNA: TGCGCCAGCAGCTCCCGGGACAGGGGCGAGCAGTACTTC. It is translated as CASSSRDRGEQYF.

This clonotype was seen a few times. The V and J genes are TRBV5-6 and TRBJ2-5, with 8 nucleotides matching TRBD2. The CDR3 has 16 residues. With 4 bases clipped from V and 2 bases from J, the junction kept 10 bases outside the gene matches. Germline CDR1 reads SGHDT; CDR2 reads YYEEEE. The CDR3 nucleotides read TGTGCCAGCAGCCTTTTAGGGGCGGGAGGACAAGAGACCCAGTACTTC. Protein product: CASSLLGAGGQETQYF.

This sequence joins TRBV12-3 or TRBV12-4 and TRBJ1-1; maybe TRBD1 (6 bases). Trimming took 6 bases from V and 0 from J, leaving 11 bases between them. The CDR3 sequence is 14 residues long. The CDR3 protein is CASRDSQMNTEAFF. The CDR3 DNA is TGTGCCAGCAGGGACAGTCAGATGAACACTGAAGCTTTCTTT.

This clonotype has only a few counts. The gene calls are TRBV6-2 or TRBV6-3 and TRBJ1-3; the D is unclear. The length of the CDR3 is 12 residues. Trimming left V 0 bases short and J 7 bases short, with 4 bases between. Germline CDR1 is MNHEY and CDR2 is SVGEGT. CDR3 protein: CASSYSANTIYF. The CDR3 bases are TGTGCCAGCAGTTACTCCGCGAACACCATATATTTT.

In its sample, this clonotype was seen a few times. The chain has TRBV19 and TRBJ2-7; 10 bases are a match to TRBD1. The V and J ends lost 7 bases and 2 bases, in that order; junction bases with no gene match: 2. Germline V CDR1 and CDR2: LNHDA, SQIVND (reference sequence). The CDR3 is 13 amino acids. Here the CDR3 DNA reads TGTGCCAGTAACGGACAGGGGGCCTACGAGCAGTACTTC. Residues: CASNGQGAYEQYF.

This chain joins TRBV5-1 and TRBJ2-5, with 8 nucleotides matching TRBD1. The CDR3 length is 16 residues. Trimming at V came to 1 base and at J to 1 base, leaving 6 bases not matched to a gene. CDR1 is SGHRS and CDR2 is YFSETQ in the germline V gene. Here the CDR3 reads CASSLRPGQAQETQYF. CDR3 DNA sequence: TGCGCCAGCAGCTTGAGACCGGGACAGGCCCAAGAGACCCAGTACTTC.

This clonotype has more than one count but fewer than ten. This chain links TRBV12-3 or TRBV12-4 with TRBJ1-5; possible D gene TRBD1, 6 bases. The CDR3 runs to 15 residues. Trimming removed 6 bases at V and 2 bases at J, with 14 bases between. This CDR3 reads CASSFTGQGNQPQHF. The CDR3, as DNA: TGTGCCAGCAGCTTTACAGGGCAGGGCAATCAGCCCCAGCATTTT.

In its sample, this clonotype was seen a few times. This sequence joins TRBV7-2 and TRBJ2-7, with 12 bases aligning to TRBD2. CDR1 SGHTA and CDR2 FQGNSA come from the germline V gene. The V segment lost 6 bases and the J segment 2 bases; nucleotides outside the gene matches: 5. The CDR3 length is 15 residues. CDR3 region: CASRYGLAGTYEQYF. DNA of the CDR3: TGTGCCAGCAGATATGGACTAGCGGGGACCTACGAGCAGTACTTC. Supplemented by reference TRBV7-2 and TRBJ2-7, the full variable domain reads GAGVSQSPSNKVTEKGKDVELRCDPISGHTALYWYRQSLGQGLEFLIYFQGNSAPDKSGLPSDRFSAERTGGSVSTLTIQRTQQEDSAVYLCASRYGLAGTYEQYFGPGTRLTVT.

In its sample, this clonotype was seen many times. The chain employs TRBV11-2 and TRBJ1-6; possible D gene TRBD1, 5 bases. The germline CDR1 and CDR2 sequences are SGHAT and FQNNGV. The V end lost 4 bases, the J end lost 7 bases, and 5 bases lay between the germline ends. This CDR3 region has 12 residues. CDR3: CASSWGNSPLHF. DNA of the CDR3: TGTGCCAGCAGCTGGGGGAATTCACCCCTCCACTTT.

This clonotype was seen only a few times. The chain links TRBV20-1 to TRBJ2-7, with D possibly TRBD2 on 5 matching bases. Germline lookup yields CDR1 DFQATT and CDR2 SNEGSKA (reference sequence). The CDR3 loop spans 10 amino acids. The V end was cut by 3 bases, the J end by 7 bases, with 7 bases between. The CDR3 spells CSASGVEQYF. The CDR3 nucleotides read TGCAGTGCTAGCGGGGTTGAGCAGTACTTC.

CDR3 coding DNA: TGTGCCAGCAGCTTAGCACCGCCGGGACTGATGAACACTGAAGCTTTCTTT. This encodes CASSLAPPGLMNTEAFF. This chain links TRBV7-9 with TRBJ1-1; D might be TRBD1 (5 bases). V lost 0 bases, J lost 0 bases, and 14 bases lay in between. The CDR3 runs to 17 residues. Germline CDR1 SEHNR, CDR2 FQNEAQ (reference sequence). Full variable domain (outside the CDR3, taken from reference TRBV7-9 and TRBJ1-1): DTGVSQNPRHKITKRGQNVTFRCDPISEHNRLYWYRQTLGQGPEFLTYFQNEAQLEKSRLLSDRFSAERPKGSFSTLEIQRTEQGDSAMYLCASSLAPPGLMNTEAFFGQGTRLTVV.

The chain's CDR3 is CASRPGSKEKLFF. The CDR3 DNA reads TGTGCCAGCAGGCCAGGAAGTAAGGAAAAACTGTTTTTT. The rearrangement links TRBV2 to TRBJ1-4; D is unclear. In germline, CDR1 is SNHLY, CDR2 FYNNEI. Deletions cut 6 bases from V and 8 bases from J, with 13 bases between. This CDR3 region has 13 residues. Complete variable domain (other parts from reference TRBV2 and TRBJ1-4): EPEVTQTPSHQVTQMGQEVILRCVPISNHLYFYWYRQILGQKVEFLVSFYNNEISEKSEIFDDQFSVERPDGSNFTLKIRSTKLEDSAMYFCASRPGSKEKLFFGSGTQLSVL.